This T cell receptor beta chain comes out of a study of blood T cells in healthy people across ages. Broader study findings: Naive and antigen-experienced cells were not separated, limiting conclusive comparison. When one million T cells were used, diversity estimates were thought to be underestimates. Naive T cell percentage strongly correlated with TCR beta diversity.

The study isolated at least 7 million PBMCs from each sample. V was pared by 6 bases and J by 8 bases, with 15 bases of the junction left unmatched. This CDR3 has 16 amino acids. A note on this clonotype: Its antigen remains unidentified.

PCR was performed a second time for about 7 to 11 cycles using a sample-barcoded 5' primer and a J-beta primer mix. TCRdb independently ran MiXCR on the 5' RACE reads; one entry per CDR3 protein. Here the sample spans about 760,000 distinct CDR3 sequences, 45% to 70% being singletons. The V and J genes are TRBV12-3 or TRBV12-4 and TRBJ2-1, with TRBD2 identical over 8 bases. The receptor was derived from a middle-aged man in good health. The sequencing sample was made of blood. CDR3: CASSKPGTSSSHEQFF. The CDR3 nucleotides are TGTGCCAGCAGCAAACCCGGGACTAGTAGCTCTCATGAGCAGTTCTTC.